The 14 T cell receptor beta chains presented below share a single source sample, sequenced in a study of identical twins. TCRdb passed the 5' RACE reads through MiXCR, listing each CDR3 protein once. The table lists a few hundred thousand distinct CDR3 sequences, 7% to 9.5% of them singletons. Material: naive T cells sorted from blood. Every receptor here comes from a woman between 45 and 60 years old in good health.

For this clonotype: Since a much larger clone is just one base distant, this may be a read error. V and J are TRBV5-1 and TRBJ1-2; the D is unclear. This CDR3 contains 14 residues. CDR1 is SGHRS, CDR2 YFSETQ, per germline. CDR3 sequence reads: CASSSGEAGYGYPF. DNA for the CDR3: TGCGCCAGCAGCTCGGGCGAAGCGGGCTATGGCTACCCCTTC.

This clonotype was counted between two and nine times. The chain carries TRBV12-3 or TRBV12-4 and TRBJ2-3; D is unresolved. CDR3 length: 14 amino acids. V gave up 6 bases and J gave up 10 bases, with 20 bases separating them. The CDR3 nucleotides read TGTGCCAGCAGGATCTACACAATGGCGGTCGCGCAGTATTTT. Its protein is CASRIYTMAVAQYF.

This clonotype was seen repeatedly, ten times or more. The chain recombines TRBV10-3 with TRBJ2-2, with TRBD2 identical over 8 bases. V shed 8 bases, J shed 3 bases, and the junction held 5 bases outside the gene matches. Germline-derived CDR1 and CDR2 are ENHRY and SYGVKD. The CDR3 spans 14 residues. The CDR3 DNA reads as TGTGCCATCCGGGGAGCGGGAGACACCGGGGAGCTGTTTTTT. Translating gives CAIRGAGDTGELFF.

This clonotype was counted at least ten times. The rearrangement joins TRBV5-1 to TRBJ1-6; D gene ambiguous. Trimming left V 4 bases short and J 6 bases short, with 11 bases between. Germline V lookup: CDR1 SGHRS, CDR2 YFSETQ. The CDR3 is 14 amino acids. CDR3 sequence reads: CASSPTGPNSPLHF. For the CDR3, the DNA is TGCGCCAGCAGCCCAACCGGGCCTAATTCACCCCTCCACTTT.

The rearrangement joins TRBV3-1 to TRBJ1-6, with unresolved D. The CDR3 runs 14 residues. Germline V gene lookup returns CDR1 LGHDT and CDR2 YNNKEL (reference sequence). The ends were cut back, 6 bases at V and 10 bases at J, with 16 bases in the middle. Here the CDR3 DNA reads TGTGCCAGCAGGTTCGGAGCCGAAGGCTCACCCCTCCACTTT. This gives the protein CASRFGAEGSPLHF.

This clonotype was seen a handful of times. The rearrangement links TRBV11-3 to TRBJ2-1; D remains unclear. V was shortened by 4 bases and J by 15 bases, with 7 bases between the two germline ends. Germline V gene lookup returns CDR1 SGHNT and CDR2 YENEEA. CDR3 size: 9 residues. The CDR3 spells CASSWPLFF. The CDR3 nucleotides are TGTGCCAGCAGCTGGCCCCTGTTCTTC.

This clonotype was found a few times. V is TRBV18 and J is TRBJ2-7, with 13 bases aligning to TRBD2. Trimming removed 3 bases from V and 1 base from J; junction bases left unmatched: 3. CDR3 length equals 16 residues. Germline assignment: CDR1 KGHSH and CDR2 LQKENI. CDR3 protein: CASSPPGLAGSYEQYF. The CDR3 DNA sequence: TGTGCCAGCTCACCTCCGGGACTAGCGGGATCCTACGAGCAGTACTTC.

The chain has TRBV30 and TRBJ1-1; possible D gene TRBD1, 6 bases. The CDR3 has 17 amino acids. The V and J ends lost 0 bases and 1 base respectively, with 18 bases between them. Germline assignment: CDR1 GTSNPN and CDR2 SVGIG (reference sequence). This CDR3 is CAWSVGWGHKQNTEAFF. CDR3 in DNA: TGTGCCTGGAGTGTAGGTTGGGGGCACAAACAGAACACTGAAGCTTTCTTT. The entire variable domain, with the rest obtained from reference TRBV30 and TRBJ1-1, is as follows: SQTIHQWPATLVQPVGSPLSLECTVEGTSNPNLYWYRQAAGRGLQLLFYSVGIGQISSEVPQNLSASRPQDRQFILSSKKLLLSDSGFYLCAWSVGWGHKQNTEAFFGQGTRLTVV.

The V call is TRBV15, the J call TRBJ2-3, with D uncertain. The V gene's germline CDR1 is LNHNV and CDR2 YYDKDF (reference sequence). V was shortened by 0 bases and J by 4 bases, with 5 bases between the two germline ends. The CDR3 has 13 residues. The CDR3 protein is CATSRDPADTQYF. The CDR3 region has the DNA TGTGCCACCAGCAGAGATCCCGCAGATACGCAGTATTTT.

The chain carries TRBV5-1 and TRBJ2-3; no firm D call. The V gene lost 4 bases and the J gene lost 5 bases, with 8 bases spanning the gap. CDR3 size: 12 residues. Germline V gene lookup returns CDR1 SGHRS and CDR2 YFSETQ. Here the CDR3 reads CASSADQDTQYF. Here the CDR3 DNA reads TGCGCCAGCAGCGCGGACCAAGATACGCAGTATTTT.

This clonotype came up many times. This rearrangement joins TRBV29-1 to TRBJ1-1; 7 positions match TRBD1. CDR1 and CDR2 (germline): SQVTM, ANQGSEA. The trim removed 1 base at V and 5 bases at J, leaving 4 bases unmatched. The length of the CDR3 is 13 residues. CDR3 in amino acids: CSVEGTGQTEAFF. The CDR3 coding sequence is TGCAGCGTTGAAGGGACAGGCCAAACTGAAGCTTTCTTT.

This clonotype appeared many times. The chain has TRBV5-1 and TRBJ2-2; 7 bases map to TRBD2. This CDR3 is built from 15 residues. Trimming at V came to 6 bases and at J to 2 bases, leaving 7 bases not matched to a gene. CDR1 and CDR2 (germline): SGHRS, YFSETQ. DNA for the CDR3: TGCGCCAGCACGAGGGAGCGGGACAACACCGGGGAGCTGTTTTTT. It encodes CASTRERDNTGELFF.

This clonotype came up many times. J is TRBJ2-6 and V is TRBV9; tentatively, D is TRBD2 (6 bases). Germline-derived CDR1 and CDR2 are SGDLS and YYNGEE. The CDR3 extends over 18 amino acids. V dropped 4 bases and J dropped 0 bases, with 17 bases sitting between them. The DNA of the CDR3 is TGTGCCAGCAGCCCCCGGACGGGAGTCACCTCTGGGGCCAACGTCCTGACTTTC. It translates to CASSPRTGVTSGANVLTF. Full variable domain (remainder filled in from reference TRBV9 and TRBJ2-6): DSGVTQTPKHLITATGQRVTLRCSPRSGDLSVYWYQQSLDQGLQFLIQYYNGEERAKGNILERFSAQQFPDLHSELNLSSLELGDSALYFCASSPRTGVTSGANVLTFGAGSRLTVL.

The chain's CDR3 is CASTEDTRDGELFF. As DNA, the CDR3 is TGTGCCAGCACTGAGGACACCCGAGACGGGGAGCTGTTTTTT. V gene TRBV18 combines with J gene TRBJ2-2; tentatively, D is TRBD1 (5 bases). CDR3 length: 14 residues. V lost 8 bases and J 7 bases, leaving 17 bases between the germline ends. The germline CDR1 and CDR2 sequences are KGHSH and LQKENI. The full variable domain, in which reference TRBV18 and TRBJ2-2 provide the parts outside the CDR3, is NAGVMQNPRHLVRRRGQEARLRCSPMKGHSHVYWYRQLPEEGLKFMVYLQKENIIDESGMPKERFSAEFPKEGPSILRIQQVVRGDSAAYFCASTEDTRDGELFFGEGSRLTVL.